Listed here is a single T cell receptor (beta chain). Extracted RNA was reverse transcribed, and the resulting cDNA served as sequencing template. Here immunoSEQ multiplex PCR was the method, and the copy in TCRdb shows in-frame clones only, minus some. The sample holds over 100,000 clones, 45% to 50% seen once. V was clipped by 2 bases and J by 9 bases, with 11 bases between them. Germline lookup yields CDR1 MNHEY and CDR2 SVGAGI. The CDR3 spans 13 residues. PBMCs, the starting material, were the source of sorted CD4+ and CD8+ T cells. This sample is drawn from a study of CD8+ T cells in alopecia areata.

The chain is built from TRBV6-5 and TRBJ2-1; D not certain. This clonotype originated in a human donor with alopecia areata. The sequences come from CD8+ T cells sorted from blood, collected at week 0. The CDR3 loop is CASSYPGRSEQFF. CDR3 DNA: TGTGCCAGCAGTTACCCCGGAAGGAGTGAGCAGTTCTTC.